This T cell receptor beta chain was obtained from a study of cytomegalovirus exposure and HLA in healthy donors. Study-wide results and caveats: Most TCR sequences proved rare, with some public TCRs found in many donors.

As concerns this clone: Its antigen remains unidentified.

The CDR3 loop spans 13 amino acids. Germline lookup yields CDR1 GTSNPN and CDR2 SVGIG (reference sequence). V shed 5 bases, J shed 2 bases, and the junction held 0 bases outside the gene matches. The donors were part of the validation cohort, which consisted of over a hundred subjects and was separate from the first cohort of hundreds of subjects. Produced via immunoSEQ multiplex PCR; TCRdb's table is partial and in-frame only. The data hold approximately 160,000 clones, with 85% to 90% observed a single time. The TCR was taken from a woman between 18 and 29 years old in good health and CMV-seropositive. Sequences were obtained from PBMCs. V usage is TRBV30 and J usage is TRBJ2-7; 13 nucleotides agree with TRBD2. DNA of the CDR3: TGTGCCTGGGGACTAGCGGGGGCCTACGAGCAGTACTTC. It codes for CAWGLAGAYEQYF.